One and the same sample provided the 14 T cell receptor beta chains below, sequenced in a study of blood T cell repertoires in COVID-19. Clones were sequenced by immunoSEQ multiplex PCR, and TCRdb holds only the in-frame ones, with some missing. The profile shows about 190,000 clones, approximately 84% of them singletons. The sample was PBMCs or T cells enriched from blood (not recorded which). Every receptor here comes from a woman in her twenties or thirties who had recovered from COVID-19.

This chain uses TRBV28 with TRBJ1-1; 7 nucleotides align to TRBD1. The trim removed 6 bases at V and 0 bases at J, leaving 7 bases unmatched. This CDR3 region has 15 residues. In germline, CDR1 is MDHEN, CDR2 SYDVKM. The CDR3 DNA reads TGTGCCAGCAGCAACCTTGACAGGGTGAACACTGAAGCTTTCTTT. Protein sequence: CASSNLDRVNTEAFF.

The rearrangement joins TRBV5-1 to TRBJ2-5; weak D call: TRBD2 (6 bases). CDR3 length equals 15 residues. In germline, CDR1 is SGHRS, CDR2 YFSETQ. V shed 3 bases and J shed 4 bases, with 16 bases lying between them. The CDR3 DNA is TGCGCCAGCAGCTCTGGGGGTCGAGCGGGAGAGACCCAGTACTTC. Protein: CASSSGGRAGETQYF.

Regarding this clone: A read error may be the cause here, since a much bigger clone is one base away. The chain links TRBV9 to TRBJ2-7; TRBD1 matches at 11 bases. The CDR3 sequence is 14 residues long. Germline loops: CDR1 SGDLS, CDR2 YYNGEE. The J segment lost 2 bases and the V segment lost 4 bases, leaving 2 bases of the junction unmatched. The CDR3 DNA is TGTGCCAGCAGCACGGGACAGGGGGCCTACGAGCAGTACTTC. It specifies CASSTGQGAYEQYF. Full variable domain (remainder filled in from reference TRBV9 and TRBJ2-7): DSGVTQTPKHLITATGQRVTLRCSPRSGDLSVYWYQQSLDQGLQFLIQYYNGEERAKGNILERFSAQQFPDLHSELNLSSLELGDSALYFCASSTGQGAYEQYFGPGTRLTVT.

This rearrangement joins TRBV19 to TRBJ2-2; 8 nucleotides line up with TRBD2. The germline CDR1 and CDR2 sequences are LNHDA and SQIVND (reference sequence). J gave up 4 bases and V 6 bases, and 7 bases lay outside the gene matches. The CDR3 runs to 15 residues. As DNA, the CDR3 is TGTGCCAGTAGAGGATCGGGGGGGGCCACCGGGGAGCTGTTTTTT. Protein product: CASRGSGGATGELFF.

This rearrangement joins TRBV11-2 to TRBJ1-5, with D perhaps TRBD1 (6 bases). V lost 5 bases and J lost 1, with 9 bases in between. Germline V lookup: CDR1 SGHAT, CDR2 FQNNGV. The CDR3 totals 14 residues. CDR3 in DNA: TGTGCCAGCAGCCATACAGGGAGCAATCAGCCCCAGCATTTT. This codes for CASSHTGSNQPQHF.

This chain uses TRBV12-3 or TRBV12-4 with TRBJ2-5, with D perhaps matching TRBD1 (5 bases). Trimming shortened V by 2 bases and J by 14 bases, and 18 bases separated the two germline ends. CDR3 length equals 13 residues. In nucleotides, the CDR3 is TGTGCCAGCAGTTTATTCTCCCAGGGTAATGTTTACTTC. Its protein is CASSLFSQGNVYF.

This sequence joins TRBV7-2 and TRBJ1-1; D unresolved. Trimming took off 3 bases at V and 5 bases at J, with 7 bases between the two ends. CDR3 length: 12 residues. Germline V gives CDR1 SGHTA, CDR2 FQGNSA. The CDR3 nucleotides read TGTGCCAGCAGCTTGTCTTTAACTGAAGCTTTCTTT. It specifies CASSLSLTEAFF.

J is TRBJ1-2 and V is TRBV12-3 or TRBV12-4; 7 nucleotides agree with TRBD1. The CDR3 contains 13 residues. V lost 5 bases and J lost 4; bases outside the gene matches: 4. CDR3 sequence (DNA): TGTGCCAGCAGTGCGGACAGGCTCTATGGCTACACCTTC. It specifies CASSADRLYGYTF.

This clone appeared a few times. CDR3 region: CASSLGQNSGANVLTF. The CDR3 DNA follows: TGTGCCAGCAGCTTGGGACAGAACTCTGGGGCCAACGTCCTGACTTTC. The chain is built from TRBV5-4 and TRBJ2-6, with a tentative D call TRBD1 (5 bases). Germline assignment: CDR1 SGHNT and CDR2 YYREEE (reference sequence). V was trimmed by 0 bases and J by 0 bases, leaving 7 bases between them. The CDR3 runs 16 residues.

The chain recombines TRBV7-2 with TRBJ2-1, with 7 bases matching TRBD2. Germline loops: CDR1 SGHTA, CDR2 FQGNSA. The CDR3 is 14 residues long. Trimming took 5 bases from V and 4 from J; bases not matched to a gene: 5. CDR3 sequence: CASSLGGTYNEQFF. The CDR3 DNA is TGTGCCAGCAGCCTCGGGGGGACTTACAATGAGCAGTTCTTC.

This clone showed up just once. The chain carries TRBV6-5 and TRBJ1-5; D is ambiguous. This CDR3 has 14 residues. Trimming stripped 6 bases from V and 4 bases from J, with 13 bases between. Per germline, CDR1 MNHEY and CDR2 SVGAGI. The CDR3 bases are TGTGCCAGCAGCCTTAGGGAGGTTAATCAGCCCCAGCATTTT. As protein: CASSLREVNQPQHF.

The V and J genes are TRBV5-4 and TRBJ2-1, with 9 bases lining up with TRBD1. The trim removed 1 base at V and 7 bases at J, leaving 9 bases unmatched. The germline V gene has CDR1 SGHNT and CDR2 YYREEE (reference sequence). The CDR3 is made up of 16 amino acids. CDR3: CASSLPRTGVGNEQFF. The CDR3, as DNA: TGTGCCAGCAGCTTGCCTCGGACAGGGGTAGGTAATGAGCAGTTCTTC.

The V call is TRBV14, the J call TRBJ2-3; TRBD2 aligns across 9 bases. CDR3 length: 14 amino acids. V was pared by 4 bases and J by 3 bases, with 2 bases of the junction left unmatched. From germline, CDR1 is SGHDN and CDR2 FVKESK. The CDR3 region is CASSLAGATDTQYF. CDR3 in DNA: TGTGCCAGCAGCCTAGCGGGGGCAACAGATACGCAGTATTTT.

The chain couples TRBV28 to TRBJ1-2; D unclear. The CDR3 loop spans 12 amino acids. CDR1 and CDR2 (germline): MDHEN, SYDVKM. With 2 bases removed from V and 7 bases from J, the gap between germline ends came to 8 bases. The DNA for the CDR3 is TGTGCCAGCAGTTTAGCGGGGTTTGGCTACACCTTC. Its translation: CASSLAGFGYTF.